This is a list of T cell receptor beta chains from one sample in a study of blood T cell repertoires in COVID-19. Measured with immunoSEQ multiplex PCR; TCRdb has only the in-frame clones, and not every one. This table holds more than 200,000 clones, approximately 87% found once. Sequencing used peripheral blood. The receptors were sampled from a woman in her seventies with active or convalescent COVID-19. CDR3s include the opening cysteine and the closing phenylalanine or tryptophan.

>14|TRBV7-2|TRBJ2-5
CASSLQGSKETQYF
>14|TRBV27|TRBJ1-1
CASSLMGRYTEAFF
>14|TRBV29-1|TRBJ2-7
CSVLRTGGSYEQYF
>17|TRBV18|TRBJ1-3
CASSSGTGGNSGNTIYF
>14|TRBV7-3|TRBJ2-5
CASSIAGTGETQYF
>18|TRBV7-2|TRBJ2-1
CASSLVFSGRAGSGEQFF
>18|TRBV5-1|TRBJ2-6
CASSYLSSGASGANVLTF
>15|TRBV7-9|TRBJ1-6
CASSLRDSYNSPLHF
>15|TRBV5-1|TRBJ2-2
CASSLASGFTGELFF
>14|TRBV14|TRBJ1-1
CASSQERGRGLAFF
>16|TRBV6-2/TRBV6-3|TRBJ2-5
CASSPNTYRTQETQYF
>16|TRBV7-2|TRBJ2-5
CASSARTTAAQETQYF
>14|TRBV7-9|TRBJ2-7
CASSRREEAYEQYF
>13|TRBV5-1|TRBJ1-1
CASSLSRVSVAFF
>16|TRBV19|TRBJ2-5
CASSIKGTGGPETQYF
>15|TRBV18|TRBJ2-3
CASSLRLVGTDTQYF
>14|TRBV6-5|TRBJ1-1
CASKRGEANTEAFF
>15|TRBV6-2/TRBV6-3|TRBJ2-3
CASSYSGGVTDTQYF
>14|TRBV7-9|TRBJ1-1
CASSLYWQGNEAFF
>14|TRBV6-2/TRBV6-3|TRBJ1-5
CASSYRGLNQPQHF
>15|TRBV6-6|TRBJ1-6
CASSYQTGPNSPLHF
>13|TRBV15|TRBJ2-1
CATSTRVGGEQFF
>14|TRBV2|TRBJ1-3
CASRRTDSGNTIYF
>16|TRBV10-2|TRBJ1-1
CASSDRLTAGSTEAFF
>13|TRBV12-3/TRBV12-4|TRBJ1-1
CASSLNVAAEAFF
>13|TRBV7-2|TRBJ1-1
CASSLAVGHEAFF
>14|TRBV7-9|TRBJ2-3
CASSSPRPRDTQYF
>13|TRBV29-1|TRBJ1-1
CSVRTGLDTEAFF
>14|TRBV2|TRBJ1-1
CASSDTGGNSEAFF